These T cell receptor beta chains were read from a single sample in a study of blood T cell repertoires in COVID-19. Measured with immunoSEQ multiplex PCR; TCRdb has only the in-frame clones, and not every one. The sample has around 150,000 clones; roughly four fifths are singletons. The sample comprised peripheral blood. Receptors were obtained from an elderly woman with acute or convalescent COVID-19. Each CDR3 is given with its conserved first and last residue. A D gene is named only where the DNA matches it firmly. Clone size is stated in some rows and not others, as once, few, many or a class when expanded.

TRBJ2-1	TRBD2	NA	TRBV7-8	TGTGCCAGCAGCTTATTAACGGGACTAGCGGACAATGAGCAGTTCTTC	CASSLLTGLADNEQFF
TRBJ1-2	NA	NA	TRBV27	TGTGCCAGCAGGAGGGCAGACAATTATGGCTACACCTTC	CASRRADNYGYTF
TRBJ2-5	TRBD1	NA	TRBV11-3	TGTGCCAGCAGCTTAAACGGACAGGGTCGGGAGACCCAGTACTTC	CASSLNGQGRETQYF
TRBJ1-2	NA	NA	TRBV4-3	TGCGCCAGCAGCCAAGGTCCGGAGAGGGCTTACACCTTC	CASSQGPERAYTF
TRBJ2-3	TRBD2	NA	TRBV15	TGTGCCACCAGCCGGATAGCGGGATCAAGCACAGATACGCAGTATTTT	CATSRIAGSSTDTQYF
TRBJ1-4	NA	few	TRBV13	TGTGCCAGCAGCTTAGGCACCAGGAAACTGTTTTTT	CASSLGTRKLFF
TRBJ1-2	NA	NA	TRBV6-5	TGTGCCAGCAGACAGCTGGTCGGCCTCAACTATGGCTACACCTTC	CASRQLVGLNYGYTF
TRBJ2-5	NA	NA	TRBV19	TGTGCCAGTAGTAGGTACGAGGGCGGTCGGGAGACCCAGTACTTC	CASSRYEGGRETQYF
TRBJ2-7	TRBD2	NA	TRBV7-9	TGTGCCAGCAGCACGGGAGGGCAGTCGGTCGAGCAGTACTTC	CASSTGGQSVEQYF
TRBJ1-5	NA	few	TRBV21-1	TGTGCCAGCAACTTCCACCGCAAGCCCCAGCATTTT	CASNFHRKPQHF
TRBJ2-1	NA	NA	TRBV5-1	TGCGCCAGCAGCACGTCGGGTGAGCCTCCCTACAATGAGCAGTTCTTC	CASSTSGEPPYNEQFF
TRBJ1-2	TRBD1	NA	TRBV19	TGTGCCAGTAGTATAGCCGGGACAGGGCAGTATCGGTATGGCTACACCTTC	CASSIAGTGQYRYGYTF
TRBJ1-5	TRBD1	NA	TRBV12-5	TGTGCTAGTGGTTTGGGATCAGGGGGCGCAGGTCAGCCCCAGCATTTT	CASGLGSGGAGQPQHF
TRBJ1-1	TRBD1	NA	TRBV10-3	TGTGCCATCAGGGGACAGCCACTACTAGCCAACACTGAAGCTTTCTTT	CAIRGQPLLANTEAFF
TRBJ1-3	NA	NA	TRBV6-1	TGTGCCAGCAGTGAAGCAATTACGGGGTCGGCGGGAAACACCATATATTTT	CASSEAITGSAGNTIYF
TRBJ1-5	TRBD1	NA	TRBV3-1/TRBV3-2	TGTGCCAGCAGTCAAAGACAGGGTCTTGATCAGCCCCAGCATTTT	CASSQRQGLDQPQHF
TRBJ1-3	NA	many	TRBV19	TGTGCCAGTAGAGCCTCGACAGTCGGAAACACCATATATTTT	CASRASTVGNTIYF
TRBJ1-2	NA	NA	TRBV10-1	TGCGCCAGCAGCGTTACAGGGTCTGGCTACACCTTC	CASSVTGSGYTF
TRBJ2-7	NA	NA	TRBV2	TGTGCCAGCAGTGAGAACAGCCACTCCTACGAGCAGTACTTC	CASSENSHSYEQYF
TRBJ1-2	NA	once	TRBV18	TGTGCCAGCTCACAAGACAAGGACTATGGCTACACCTTC	CASSQDKDYGYTF
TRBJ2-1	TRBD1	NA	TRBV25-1	TGTGCCAGCAGTCGCACAGGGGGCTCCTACAATGAGCAGTTCTTC	CASSRTGGSYNEQFF
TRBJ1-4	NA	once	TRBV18	TGTGCCAGCTCAACGCAGGGGAATGAAAAACTGTTTTTT	CASSTQGNEKLFF
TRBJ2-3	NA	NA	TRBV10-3	TGTGCCATCAGAAGTGGTTACGCAGGGGTAAGCACAGATACGCAGTATTTT	CAIRSGYAGVSTDTQYF
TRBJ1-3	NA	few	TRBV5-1	TGCGCCAGCAGCTCCTCCGAAGGGGGTATTTCTGGAAACACCATATATTTT	CASSSSEGGISGNTIYF
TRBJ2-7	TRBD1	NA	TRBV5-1	TGCGCCAGCGAGACAGGGTACTCTAACGAGCAGTACTTC	CASETGYSNEQYF
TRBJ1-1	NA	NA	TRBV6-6	TGTGCCAGTACCACGGCGGGGGGCGCCACTGAAGCTTTCTTT	CASTTAGGATEAFF
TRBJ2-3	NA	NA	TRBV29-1	TGCAGCGTTGACCCGGAGGCAGATACGCAGTATTTT	CSVDPEADTQYF
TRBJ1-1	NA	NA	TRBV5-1	TGCGCCAGCAGCTTGGGTCGACAGATGAACACTGAAGCTTTCTTT	CASSLGRQMNTEAFF
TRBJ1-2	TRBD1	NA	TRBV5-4	TGTGCCAGCAGCTCCGGGACAGCCAAGCCCTATGGCTACACCTTC	CASSSGTAKPYGYTF
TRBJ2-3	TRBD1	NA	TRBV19	TGTGCCAGTAAGCCGGGACAGGTTGCAGATACGCAGTATTTT	CASKPGQVADTQYF
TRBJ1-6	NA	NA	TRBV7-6	TGTGCCAGCAGCTTAGGGCCGGGGATTAATTCACCCCTCCACTTT	CASSLGPGINSPLHF
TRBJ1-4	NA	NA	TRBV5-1	TGCGCCAGCAGCGAGGGATTCGGCAATGAAAAACTGTTTTTT	CASSEGFGNEKLFF
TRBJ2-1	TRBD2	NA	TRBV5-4	TGTGCCAGCAGCCGTGGGACTAGCGGGAGGATTGAGCAGTTCTTC	CASSRGTSGRIEQFF
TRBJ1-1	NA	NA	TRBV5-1	TGCGCCAGCAGCTTAACGGGAGAGATGAACACTGAAGCTTTCTTT	CASSLTGEMNTEAFF
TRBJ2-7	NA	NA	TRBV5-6	TGTGCCAGCAGCTCGGACAGACACTACGAGCAGTACTTC	CASSSDRHYEQYF
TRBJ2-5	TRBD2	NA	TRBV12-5	TGTGCTAGTGGTGGGGCTAGCGGGGAGACCCAGTACTTC	CASGGASGETQYF
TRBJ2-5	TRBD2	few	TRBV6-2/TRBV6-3	TGTGCCAGCAGCCGGTTAGCGGGGGGGCAAGAGACCCAGTACTTC	CASSRLAGGQETQYF
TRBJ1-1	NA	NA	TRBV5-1	TGCGCCAGCAGCTTGCACTCGGACACTGAAGCTTTCTTT	CASSLHSDTEAFF
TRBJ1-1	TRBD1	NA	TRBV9	TGTGCCAGCAGCGTCTTAGGACAGGGGACCACCTTGAACACTGAAGCTTTCTTT	CASSVLGQGTTLNTEAFF
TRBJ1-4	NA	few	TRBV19	TGTGCCAGTAGTATAGGGTATGGCGGATTTAATGAAAAACTGTTTTTT	CASSIGYGGFNEKLFF
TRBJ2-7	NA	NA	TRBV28	TGTGCCAGCAGTTTAGCGGGCATCACCTACGAGCAGTACTTC	CASSLAGITYEQYF
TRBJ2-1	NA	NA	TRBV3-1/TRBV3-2	TGTGCCAGCAGCCAAGGGGCGGGCCGTTACAATGAGCAGTTCTTC	CASSQGAGRYNEQFF
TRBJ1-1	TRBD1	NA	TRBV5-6	TGTGCCAGCAGCGGAGGGACAGCTAACACTGAAGCTTTCTTT	CASSGGTANTEAFF
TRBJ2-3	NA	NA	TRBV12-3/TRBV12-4	TGTGCCAGTGGGGGGGGGCGCACAGATACGCAGTATTTT	CASGGGRTDTQYF
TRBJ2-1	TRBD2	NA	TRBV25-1	TGTGCCAGCAGTGATCCCGGGACTAGCGGGGAGCAGTTCTTC	CASSDPGTSGEQFF
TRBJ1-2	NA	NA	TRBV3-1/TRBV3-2	TGTGCCAGCAGCCAAGATGGCATGGGGGGGGATAAAGGTAATGGCTACACCTTC	CASSQDGMGGDKGNGYTF
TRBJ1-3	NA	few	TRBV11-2	TGTGCCAGCAGCGTCGGGGGAATCGCTGGAAACACCATATATTTT	CASSVGGIAGNTIYF